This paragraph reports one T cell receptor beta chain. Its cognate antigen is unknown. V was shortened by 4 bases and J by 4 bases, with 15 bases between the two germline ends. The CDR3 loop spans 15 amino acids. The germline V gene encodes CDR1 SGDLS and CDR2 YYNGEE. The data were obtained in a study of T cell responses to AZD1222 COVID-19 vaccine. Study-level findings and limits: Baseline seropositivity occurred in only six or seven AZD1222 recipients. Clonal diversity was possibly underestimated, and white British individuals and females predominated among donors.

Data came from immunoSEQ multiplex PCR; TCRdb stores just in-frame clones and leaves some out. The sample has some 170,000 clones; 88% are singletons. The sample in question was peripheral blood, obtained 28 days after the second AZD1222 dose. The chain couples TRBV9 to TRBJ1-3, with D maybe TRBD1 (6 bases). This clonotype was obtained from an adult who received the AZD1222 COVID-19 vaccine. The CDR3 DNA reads TGTGCCAGCAGCAACCGACAGGCGCCGGGAAACACCATATATTTT. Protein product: CASSNRQAPGNTIYF.